This T cell receptor beta chain was documented in a study of early T cells in non-severe SARS-CoV-2 infection. After removal of 2 bases from V and 2 bases from J, the junction contained 2 bases not matched to a gene. The CDR3 loop spans 13 amino acids. Per germline, CDR1 SQVTM and CDR2 ANQGSEA. Molecules of cDNA were individually given unique molecular identifiers that were attached to them. TCRdb reprocessed the 5' RACE reads via MiXCR and lists one record per CDR3 protein. Seen here are around 110,000 distinct CDR3 sequences, around 10% observed once, and the top ten hold about 7.6%. This clonotype was seen a few times.

The clonotype comes from an adult who was a healthcare worker with PCR-confirmed SARS-CoV-2 infection or an uninfected control (not recorded which). The specimen was whole blood. The J gene is TRBJ1-1, the V gene TRBV29-1, with 7 bases identical to TRBD1. The CDR3 nucleotides are TGCAGCGTTGAAAAGGGGGCAAACACTGAAGCTTTCTTT. Amino acid sequence: CSVEKGANTEAFF.